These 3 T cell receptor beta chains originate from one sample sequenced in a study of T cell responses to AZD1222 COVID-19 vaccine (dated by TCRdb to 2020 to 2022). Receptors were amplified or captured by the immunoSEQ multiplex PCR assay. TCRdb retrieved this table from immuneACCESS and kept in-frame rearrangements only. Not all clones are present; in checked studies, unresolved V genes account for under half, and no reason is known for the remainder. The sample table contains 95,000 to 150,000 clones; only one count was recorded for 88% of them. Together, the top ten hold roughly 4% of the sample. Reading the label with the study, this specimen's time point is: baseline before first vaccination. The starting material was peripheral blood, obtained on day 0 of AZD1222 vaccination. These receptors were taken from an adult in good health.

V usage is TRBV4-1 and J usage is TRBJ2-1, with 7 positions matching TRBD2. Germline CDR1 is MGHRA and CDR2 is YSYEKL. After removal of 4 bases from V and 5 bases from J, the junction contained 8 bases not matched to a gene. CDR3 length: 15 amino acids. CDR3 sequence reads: CASSLTRLADNEQFF. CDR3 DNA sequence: TGCGCCAGCAGCCTAACTCGGCTAGCGGACAATGAGCAGTTCTTC.

The DNA for the CDR3 is TGTGCCATCAGTGGGGGGGAACATAGCACAGATACGCAGTATTTT. Translating gives CAISGGEHSTDTQYF. V gene TRBV10-3 combines with J gene TRBJ2-3; a possible D gene is TRBD2 (6 bases). The CDR3 length is 15 residues. Looked up from germline, CDR1 is ENHRY and CDR2 is SYGVKD. Trimming stripped 4 bases from V and 0 bases from J, with 11 bases between.

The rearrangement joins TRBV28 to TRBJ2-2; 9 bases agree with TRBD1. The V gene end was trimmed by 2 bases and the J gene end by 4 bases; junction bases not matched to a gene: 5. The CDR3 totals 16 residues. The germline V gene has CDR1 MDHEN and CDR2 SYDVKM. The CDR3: CASSLITGGLTGELFF. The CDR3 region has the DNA TGTGCCAGCAGTTTAATCACAGGGGGCCTCACCGGGGAGCTGTTTTTT. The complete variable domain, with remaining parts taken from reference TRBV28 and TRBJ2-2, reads DVKVTQSSRYLVKRTGEKVFLECVQDMDHENMFWYRQDPGLGLRLIYFSYDVKMKEKGDIPEGYSVSREKKERFSLILESASTNQTSMYLCASSLITGGLTGELFFGEGSRLTVL.